The rows below give T cell receptor beta chains drawn from one sample of a study of human T cells and chemical hapten exposure. Each CDR3 protein is one row after TCRdb ran MiXCR on the RACE reads. The sample contains about 55,000 distinct CDR3 sequences, roughly a tenth of which appear only once. The starting material was whole blood, obtained in connection with sensitization to the hapten diphenylcyclopropenone (DPC). All receptors derive from a woman between 25 and 40 years old with alopecia areata. Some clones in this sample may be carry-over from other donors' samples. CDR3s include the opening cysteine and the closing phenylalanine or tryptophan. A D gene is named only where the DNA matches it firmly. Expanded clones are given a class, and other clones once, few, many or no size at all.

v_gene	j_gene	abundance	d_gene	CDR3aa	CDR3nt
TRBV4-2	TRBJ2-7	few	TRBD2	CASSQDLGTSAHEQYF	TGTGCCAGCAGCCAAGATCTAGGGACTAGCGCCCACGAGCAGTACTTC
TRBV9	TRBJ2-1	few	TRBD1	CASSVALAGGLFF	TGTGCCAGCAGCGTAGCCTTGGCAGGGGGCTTGTTCTTC
TRBV7-2	TRBJ2-4	few	.	CASSLGGGRCGNIQYF	TGTGCCAGCAGCTTAGGGGGGGGGCGGTGCGGTAACATTCAGTACTTC
TRBV4-2	TRBJ1-6	few	TRBD1	CASSPPSEDRDLIRPLHF	TGTGCCAGCAGCCCCCCTAGTGAGGACAGGGATTTAATTCGGCCCCTCCACTTT
TRBV28	TRBJ2-7	many	.	CASSSGQNYEQYF	TGTGCCAGCAGTTCAGGACAGAACTACGAGCAGTACTTC
TRBV29-1	TRBJ2-5	.	.	CSVDGREETQYF	TGCAGCGTTGATGGACGGGAGGAGACCCAGTACTTC
TRBV29-1	TRBJ1-3	.	.	CSVETGLSGNTIYF	TGCAGCGTTGAAACGGGGTTGTCTGGAAACACCATATATTTT
TRBV29-1	TRBJ2-1	few	TRBD2	CSVDSASGGPNEQFF	TGCAGCGTTGACTCGGCCAGCGGGGGTCCTAATGAGCAGTTCTTC
TRBV11-3	TRBJ2-1	few	TRBD2	CARGLAISEQFF	TGTGCCAGGGGACTAGCGATAAGTGAGCAGTTCTTC
TRBV4-1	TRBJ2-5	few	TRBD1	CASSQNPGQGNGGTQYF	TGCGCCAGCAGCCAAAACCCCGGACAGGGAAATGGCGGGACCCAGTACTTC
TRBV27	TRBJ1-2	.	.	CASSPQTAINYGYTF	TGTGCCAGCAGCCCTCAGACAGCGATCAACTATGGCTACACCTTC
TRBV5-8	TRBJ2-3	.	.	CANNLQGLVDTQYF	TGTGCCAACAATCTACAGGGATTGGTGGATACGCAGTATTTT
TRBV20-1	TRBJ2-1	many	TRBD2	CSARTSGSYNEQFF	TGCAGTGCCAGGACTAGCGGATCCTACAATGAGCAGTTCTTC
TRBV4-3	TRBJ2-7	few	.	CASSQDAGPKMEQYF	TGCGCCAGCAGCCAAGACGCGGGCCCGAAGATGGAGCAGTACTTC
TRBV6-2/TRBV6-3	TRBJ1-1	.	TRBD1	CASSPWTGTEAFF	TGTGCCAGCAGTCCCTGGACAGGGACTGAAGCTTTCTTT
TRBV4-1	TRBJ2-7	.	.	CASSQPGETHEQYF	TGCGCCAGCAGCCAACCGGGAGAAACCCACGAGCAGTACTTC
TRBV20-1	TRBJ2-3	.	TRBD2	CSASLLAGVADTQYF	TGCAGTGCTAGTCTCCTCGCGGGGGTGGCAGATACGCAGTATTTT
TRBV20-1	TRBJ2-3	few	.	CSASPEGTDTQYF	TGCAGTGCTAGCCCGGAGGGTACAGATACGCAGTATTTT
TRBV5-1	TRBJ2-7	few	.	CASSLGLQGWEQYF	TGCGCCAGCAGCTTGGGTCTGCAGGGTTGGGAGCAGTACTTC
TRBV6-2/TRBV6-3	TRBJ1-1	few	TRBD1	CASGRTGVRGTEAFF	TGTGCCAGCGGACGGACAGGGGTCAGAGGCACTGAAGCTTTCTTT
TRBV28	TRBJ2-3	many	TRBD2	CASSPMPAGGNTDTQYF	TGTGCCAGCAGTCCTATGCCAGCGGGGGGGAACACAGATACGCAGTATTTT
TRBV7-6	TRBJ1-3	few	TRBD1	CASSSSDRAVGNTIYF	TGTGCCAGCAGCTCGTCGGACAGGGCGGTTGGAAACACCATATATTTT
TRBV7-2	TRBJ2-5	.	TRBD2	CASSLVRPGGPRSTQYF	TGTGCCAGCAGCTTAGTTCGTCCGGGGGGGCCCCGTAGCACCCAGTACTTC
TRBV5-1	TRBJ2-7	.	.	CASSLEGAYEQYF	TGCGCCAGCAGCTTGGAGGGGGCCTACGAGCAGTACTTC
TRBV6-6	TRBJ1-1	.	TRBD1	CASSRQGANTEAFF	TGTGCCAGCAGCCGACAGGGGGCCAACACTGAAGCTTTCTTT
TRBV5-1	TRBJ2-7	.	.	CASSGTQGYEQYF	TGCGCCAGCAGCGGAACACAGGGTTACGAGCAGTACTTC
TRBV7-8	TRBJ1-3	few	.	CASSLFLQVSGNTIYF	TGTGCCAGCAGCTTATTCTTACAGGTGTCTGGAAACACCATATATTTT
TRBV6-1	TRBJ2-7	few	.	CASSEYHTYEQYF	TGTGCCAGCAGTGAATACCACACGTACGAGCAGTACTTC
TRBV5-4	TRBJ1-6	few	.	CASSLDDSRNSPLHF	TGTGCCAGCAGCTTGGATGACAGCCGGAATTCACCCCTCCACTTT
TRBV29-1	TRBJ1-2	few	TRBD1	CSVEGATGATPQPNYGYTF	TGCAGCGTTGAAGGCGCTACAGGGGCCACACCCCAACCTAACTATGGCTACACCTTC
TRBV5-1	TRBJ2-1	many	.	CASSLGDNEQFF	TGCGCCAGCAGCTTGGGGGACAATGAGCAGTTCTTC
TRBV5-1	TRBJ2-7	.	.	CASSALRDRPSYEQYF	TGCGCCAGCAGCGCCCTCCGGGACCGGCCTTCCTACGAGCAGTACTTC
TRBV13	TRBJ1-5	.	.	CASSLRQALNQPQHF	TGTGCCAGCAGCCTAAGACAGGCCCTCAATCAGCCCCAGCATTTT
TRBV7-2	TRBJ1-1	many	.	CASSLAQSGVNTEAFF	TGTGCCAGCAGCTTAGCCCAGTCTGGGGTGAACACTGAAGCTTTCTTT
TRBV6-5	TRBJ1-1	few	.	CASSYSLGGAGEAFF	TGTGCCAGCAGTTACTCGTTAGGGGGGGCGGGTGAAGCTTTCTTT
TRBV27	TRBJ1-6	few	TRBD1	CASRQGGVGSPLHF	TGTGCCAGCAGGCAGGGGGGAGTAGGGTCACCCCTCCACTTT
TRBV10-3	TRBJ2-6	.	.	CAISDPVTGANVLTF	TGTGCCATCAGTGACCCTGTAACTGGGGCCAACGTCCTGACTTTC
TRBV29-1	TRBJ2-7	many	.	CSVEGRRWTYEQYF	TGCAGCGTTGAAGGTCGGAGGTGGACCTACGAGCAGTACTTC
TRBV2	TRBJ2-1	few	.	CASSLFDTNEQFF	TGTGCCAGCAGTTTATTTGACACCAATGAGCAGTTCTTC
TRBV30	TRBJ1-6	few	.	CAWSGSNSPLHF	TGTGCCTGGAGTGGATCTAATTCACCCCTCCACTTT
TRBV2	TRBJ1-2	many	.	CASSSQALYGYTF	TGTGCCAGCAGTAGTCAGGCCCTCTATGGCTACACCTTC
TRBV6-1	TRBJ2-3	.	.	CASFNTQYF	TGTGCCAGCTTCAATACGCAGTATTTT
TRBV6-1	TRBJ2-3	.	.	CASSSRGRGTDTQYF	TGTGCCAGCAGTTCCAGAGGCAGGGGCACAGATACGCAGTATTTT
TRBV6-6	TRBJ1-4	many	TRBD1	CASNNRGTGEKLFF	TGTGCCAGCAACAACAGGGGGACCGGAGAAAAACTGTTTTTT
TRBV4-3	TRBJ2-6	many	.	CASSQVGPGANVLTF	TGCGCCAGCAGCCAAGTAGGGCCTGGGGCCAACGTCCTGACTTTC
TRBV7-8	TRBJ1-2	.	.	CASSLPAASSLRYGYTF	TGTGCCAGCAGCTTACCGGCGGCCAGTTCTTTGCGCTATGGCTACACCTTC
TRBV4-3	TRBJ1-1	.	.	CASSQDPDDTEAFF	TGCGCCAGCAGCCAAGATCCGGACGACACTGAAGCTTTCTTT
TRBV7-6	TRBJ2-1	few	TRBD2	CASSLSASGGANEQFF	TGTGCCAGCAGCCTTTCTGCTAGCGGGGGGGCGAATGAGCAGTTCTTC
TRBV2	TRBJ2-2	.	.	CASSENSGQNTGELFF	TGTGCCAGCAGTGAAAATTCGGGACAAAACACCGGGGAGCTGTTTTTT